One and the same sample provided the 24 T cell receptor beta chains below, sequenced in a study of blood T cell repertoires in COVID-19. Libraries were prepared by immunoSEQ multiplex PCR; TCRdb keeps only in-frame clonotypes and omits some of them. Among about 160,000 clones, 85% were seen once, and the ten largest hold about 3.5%. The sequenced sample was peripheral blood. The receptor set was obtained from a human donor with acute or convalescent COVID-19. The donor label of this sample is uncertain.

V usage is TRBV14 and J usage is TRBJ2-7; 15 bases agree with TRBD2. The CDR3 spans 19 residues. V was pared by 0 bases and J by 3 bases, with 9 bases of the junction left unmatched. Germline CDR1 reads SGHDN; CDR2 reads FVKESK. The CDR3 bases are TGTGCCAGCAGCCAAGATTTAGGACAGGGACTAGCGGGGGGCTACGAGCAGTACTTC. It specifies CASSQDLGQGLAGGYEQYF.

This sequence joins TRBV24-1 and TRBJ2-3; maybe TRBD1 (6 bases). V was pared by 5 bases and J by 3 bases, with 20 bases between. This CDR3 region has 17 residues. Germline values: CDR1 KGHDR, CDR2 SFDVKD. The CDR3 DNA reads TGTGCCACCAGTGCCTCACCGGGACAAGGACAGACAGATACGCAGTATTTT. It encodes CATSASPGQGQTDTQYF.

This rearrangement joins TRBV4-3 to TRBJ1-4, with a possible D match to TRBD1 (5 bases). Per germline, CDR1 LGHNA and CDR2 YSLEER. Trimming shortened V by 0 bases and J by 0 bases, and 11 bases separated the two germline ends. The CDR3 loop spans 17 amino acids. DNA of the CDR3: TGCGCCAGCAGCCAAGAAGGGGCACTTGCAACTAATGAAAAACTGTTTTTT. It encodes CASSQEGALATNEKLFF.

The V gene is TRBV2, the J gene TRBJ1-2; weak D call: TRBD1 (5 bases). Per germline, CDR1 SNHLY and CDR2 FYNNEI. The CDR3 has 14 residues. V shed 5 bases and J shed 6 bases, with 16 bases lying between them. CDR3 DNA: TGTGCCAGCAGTATCCACGGGAGGGACGATGGCTACACCTTC. Amino acids: CASSIHGRDDGYTF.

The CDR3 bases are TGTGCCAGCAGTCGATTTCCGGGACAGGGGAAACCTGGCTACACCTTC. Translated, it gives CASSRFPGQGKPGYTF. The chain uses TRBV6-6 and TRBJ1-2; TRBD1 matches 10 bases. The length of the CDR3 is 16 residues. Germline CDR1 is MNHNY and CDR2 is SVGAGI (reference sequence). V shed 5 bases and J 7 bases; nucleotides not matched to a gene: 13.

The CDR3 loop reads CASSLGTGDNSPLHF. In DNA, the CDR3 is TGTGCCAGCAGCTTAGGGACAGGTGATAATTCACCCCTCCACTTT. V is TRBV7-6 and J is TRBJ1-6, with TRBD1 matching over 7 bases. The CDR3 is 15 residues long. Germline V gene lookup returns CDR1 SGHVS and CDR2 FNYEAQ. The V segment lost 1 base and the J segment 5 bases; nucleotides outside the gene matches: 2.

The rearrangement joins TRBV9 to TRBJ2-2; 8 bases align to TRBD1. J lost 1 base, V lost 0 bases, and 11 bases had no gene match. This CDR3 region has 19 residues. Germline V gene data show CDR1 as SGDLS and CDR2 as YYNGEE. The CDR3 nucleotides are TGTGCCAGCAGCGTAGTGAGGGCGACAGGGGCCGTGAACACCGGGGAGCTGTTTTTT. Amino acid sequence: CASSVVRATGAVNTGELFF.

The chain uses TRBV5-4 and TRBJ2-1; 10 nucleotides match TRBD2. The V gene end was trimmed by 2 bases and the J gene end by 7 bases; junction bases not matched to a gene: 0. This CDR3 contains 13 residues. CDR1 and CDR2 from the germline V gene are SGHNT and YYREEE (reference sequence). The CDR3 loop is CASSLAGGNEQFF. DNA of the CDR3: TGTGCCAGCAGCTTAGCGGGGGGGAATGAGCAGTTCTTC.

The chain is built from TRBV3-1 (or the pseudogene TRBV3-2) and TRBJ1-2; D may be TRBD1 (6 bases). This CDR3 spans 13 amino acids. Germline values: CDR1 LGHDT, CDR2 YNNKEL (reference sequence). Trimming removed 2 bases at V and 6 bases at J, with 10 bases between. The CDR3 is CASSQTGFDGYTF. CDR3 nucleotide sequence: TGTGCCAGCAGCCAAACAGGGTTCGATGGCTACACCTTC.

V usage is TRBV5-8 and J usage is TRBJ2-3, with D perhaps matching TRBD1 (6 bases). CDR3 length equals 12 residues. Germline V gene lookup returns CDR1 SGHTS and CDR2 YDEGEE. Between the trimmed V and J ends, which lost 2 bases and 14 bases, there was a span of 15 bases. The CDR3, as DNA: TGTGCCAGCAGCTTAGACAGGAGTGGTTTGTATTTT. It translates to CASSLDRSGLYF. Drawing the rest from reference TRBV5-8 and TRBJ2-3, the complete variable domain is EAGVTQSPTHLIKTRGQQATLRCSPISGHTSVYWYQQALGLGLQFLLWYDEGEERNRGNFPPRFSGRQFPNYSSELNVNALELEDSALYLCASSLDRSGLYFGPGTRLTVL.

The chain has TRBV30 and TRBJ1-3; 9 nucleotides agree with TRBD1. Germline-derived CDR1 and CDR2 are GTSNPN and SVGIG (reference sequence). Trimming removed 6 bases from V and 5 bases from J; junction bases left unmatched: 8. There are 14 residues in the CDR3. CDR3 in amino acids: CACNRDRARNTIYF. CDR3 DNA: TGTGCCTGCAACCGGGACAGGGCACGAAACACCATATATTTT. The whole variable domain, remainder taken from reference TRBV30 and TRBJ1-3, is SQTIHQWPATLVQPVGSPLSLECTVEGTSNPNLYWYRQAAGRGLQLLFYSVGIGQISSEVPQNLSASRPQDRQFILSSKKLLLSDSGFYLCACNRDRARNTIYFGEGSWLTVV.

The chain is built from TRBV5-1 and TRBJ1-1; 7 nucleotides align to TRBD1. There are 15 residues in the CDR3. The V segment lost 5 bases and the J segment 1 base; nucleotides outside the gene matches: 8. Looked up from germline, CDR1 is SGHRS and CDR2 is YFSETQ. The CDR3 sequence is CASRQSGTENTEAFF. The CDR3 nucleotides read TGCGCCAGCAGACAATCCGGGACAGAGAACACTGAAGCTTTCTTT.

The chain employs TRBV5-4 and TRBJ1-2; 9 bases are shared with TRBD1. The germline V gene has CDR1 SGHNT and CDR2 YYREEE (reference sequence). After removal of 0 bases from V and 6 bases from J, the junction contained 12 bases not matched to a gene. This CDR3 contains 17 residues. As DNA, the CDR3 is TGTGCCAGCAGCTTGGGGCCCCGGACAGGGGATAATCATGGCTACACCTTC. It is translated as CASSLGPRTGDNHGYTF.

V usage is TRBV7-8 and J usage is TRBJ1-2, with D possibly TRBD1 on 5 matching bases. CDR1 is SGHVS, CDR2 FQNEAQ, per germline. V dropped 3 bases and J dropped 4 bases, with 15 bases sitting between them. The CDR3 is 15 amino acids. The CDR3 protein is CASSLQGSQGYGYTF. CDR3 coding DNA: TGTGCCAGCAGCTTGCAGGGCAGTCAAGGCTATGGCTACACCTTC. The whole variable domain, remainder taken from reference TRBV7-8 and TRBJ1-2, is GAGVSQSPRYKVAKRGQDVALRCDPISGHVSLFWYQQALGQGPEFLTYFQNEAQLDKSGLPSDRFFAERPEGSVSTLKIQRTQQEDSAVYLCASSLQGSQGYGYTFGSGTRLTVV.

J is TRBJ1-5 and V is TRBV18; maybe TRBD1 (5 bases). CDR3 size: 13 residues. V was cut by 5 bases and J by 1 base, with 6 bases left in between. Germline V CDR1 and CDR2: KGHSH, LQKENI. CDR3 residues: CASSGGSNQPQHF. The CDR3 DNA follows: TGTGCCAGCTCAGGGGGGAGCAATCAGCCCCAGCATTTT.

The chain links TRBV24-1 to TRBJ1-2, with D hard to call. The length of the CDR3 is 16 residues. Germline assignment: CDR1 KGHDR and CDR2 SFDVKD. The V and J ends lost 2 bases and 2 bases respectively, with 14 bases between them. The CDR3 loop reads CATSDSERTPNYGYTF. The CDR3 nucleotides read TGTGCCACCAGTGATTCGGAGCGGACTCCAAACTATGGCTACACCTTC.

The chain carries TRBV5-1 and TRBJ2-1; 9 bases align to TRBD2. Germline values: CDR1 SGHRS, CDR2 YFSETQ. V shed 4 bases and J 0 bases; nucleotides not matched to a gene: 8. The CDR3 length is 17 residues. The CDR3 nucleotides are TGCGCCAGCAGCCCGGGAGCGGGGGGAAGCTCCTACAATGAGCAGTTCTTC. This codes for CASSPGAGGSSYNEQFF. Full variable domain (missing parts from reference TRBV5-1 and TRBJ2-1): KAGVTQTPRYLIKTRGQQVTLSCSPISGHRSVSWYQQTPGQGLQFLFEYFSETQRNKGNFPGRFSGRQFSNSRSEMNVSTLELGDSALYLCASSPGAGGSSYNEQFFGPGTRLTVL.

The chain joins TRBV7-6 to TRBJ1-6; the D gene is possibly TRBD1 (6 bases). The CDR3 runs 18 residues. CDR1 SGHVS and CDR2 FNYEAQ come from the germline V gene. V was clipped by 1 base and J by 6 bases, with 19 bases between them. This chain's CDR3 is CASSLGSRGIGANSPLHF. CDR3 nucleotides: TGTGCCAGCAGCTTAGGGTCCAGGGGAATTGGGGCTAATTCACCCCTCCACTTT.

The chain uses TRBV7-9 and TRBJ2-3; D gene uncertain. Germline V gene lookup returns CDR1 SEHNR and CDR2 FQNEAQ (reference sequence). The CDR3 is 14 residues long. Trimming left V 3 bases short and J 5 bases short, with 12 bases between. The DNA of the CDR3 is TGTGCCAGCAGCTTGGCACCGCGGATAGATACGCAGTATTTT. Residues: CASSLAPRIDTQYF.

The chain is built from TRBV3-1 (or the pseudogene TRBV3-2) and TRBJ2-1; D unclear. The CDR3 sequence is 15 residues long. From germline, CDR1 is LGHDT and CDR2 YNNKEL (reference sequence). V was clipped by 3 bases and J by 2 bases, with 11 bases between them. The CDR3 DNA is TGTGCCAGCAGCCAGAGAGGCGAACCCTACAATGAGCAGTTCTTC. It is translated as CASSQRGEPYNEQFF.

This chain uses TRBV19 with TRBJ2-7, with 7 nucleotides matching TRBD1. There are 14 residues in the CDR3. Germline V CDR1 and CDR2: LNHDA, SQIVND (reference sequence). V lost 1 base and J lost 5; bases outside the gene matches: 5. This CDR3 reads CASSIGRGLNEQYF. The CDR3 DNA follows: TGTGCCAGTAGTATAGGAAGGGGGCTGAACGAGCAGTACTTC.

The gene calls are TRBV30 and TRBJ1-2, with D maybe TRBD1 (5 bases). Deletions cut 1 base from V and 7 bases from J, with 13 bases between. Germline assignment: CDR1 GTSNPN and CDR2 SVGIG (reference sequence). The CDR3 totals 13 residues. DNA for the CDR3: TGTGCCTGGAGTGGGGTCAGGGTACGTGGCTACACCTTC. This encodes CAWSGVRVRGYTF.

This chain links TRBV27 with TRBJ1-2; 10 bases match TRBD1. The J segment lost 6 bases and the V segment lost 2 bases, leaving 9 bases of the junction unmatched. Germline V gene data show CDR1 as MNHEY and CDR2 as SMNVEV (reference sequence). The CDR3 totals 16 residues. DNA of the CDR3: TGTGCCAGCAGTTTAGGGTGGACAGGGGGTTTGGATGGCTACACCTTC. Its translation is CASSLGWTGGLDGYTF.

The chain links TRBV5-4 to TRBJ1-3; the D gene is possibly TRBD1 (5 bases). V shed 5 bases and J shed 9 bases, with 15 bases lying between them. From germline, CDR1 is SGHNT and CDR2 YYREEE (reference sequence). CDR3 size: 13 residues. CDR3 protein: CASRQGVESTIYF. CDR3 nucleotide sequence: TGTGCCAGCAGGCAGGGCGTAGAAAGCACCATATATTTT. Supplemented by reference TRBV5-4 and TRBJ1-3, the full variable domain reads ETGVTQSPTHLIKTRGQQVTLRCSSQSGHNTVSWYQQALGQGPQFIFQYYREEENGRGNFPPRFSGLQFPNYSSELNVNALELDDSALYLCASRQGVESTIYFGEGSWLTVV.